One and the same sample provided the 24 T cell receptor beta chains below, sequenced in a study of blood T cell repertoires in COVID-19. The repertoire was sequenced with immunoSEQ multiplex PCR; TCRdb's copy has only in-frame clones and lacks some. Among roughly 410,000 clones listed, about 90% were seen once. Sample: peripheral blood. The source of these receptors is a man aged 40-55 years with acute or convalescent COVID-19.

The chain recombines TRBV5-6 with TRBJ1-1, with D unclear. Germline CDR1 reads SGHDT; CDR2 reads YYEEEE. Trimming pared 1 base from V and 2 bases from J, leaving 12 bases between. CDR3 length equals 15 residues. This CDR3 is CASSLLGQTNTEAFF. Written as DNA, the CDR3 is TGTGCCAGCAGCTTGCTTGGGCAGACCAACACTGAAGCTTTCTTT.

The CDR3 DNA reads as TGCAGCGTAGGGGGCGGGAATGGCTACACCTTC. It is translated as CSVGGGNGYTF. The chain joins TRBV29-1 to TRBJ1-2; 7 bases map to TRBD1. CDR1 is SQVTM, CDR2 ANQGSEA, per germline. Trimming at V came to 6 bases and at J to 6 bases, leaving 4 bases not matched to a gene. This CDR3 has 11 amino acids.

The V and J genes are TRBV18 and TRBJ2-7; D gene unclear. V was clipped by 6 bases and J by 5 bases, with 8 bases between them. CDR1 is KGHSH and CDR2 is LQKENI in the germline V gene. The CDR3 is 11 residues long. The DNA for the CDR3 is TGTGCCAGCTCGCTACCCCACGAGCAGTACTTC. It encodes CASSLPHEQYF. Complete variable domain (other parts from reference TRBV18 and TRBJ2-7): NAGVMQNPRHLVRRRGQEARLRCSPMKGHSHVYWYRQLPEEGLKFMVYLQKENIIDESGMPKERFSAEFPKEGPSILRIQQVVRGDSAAYFCASSLPHEQYFGPGTRLTVT.

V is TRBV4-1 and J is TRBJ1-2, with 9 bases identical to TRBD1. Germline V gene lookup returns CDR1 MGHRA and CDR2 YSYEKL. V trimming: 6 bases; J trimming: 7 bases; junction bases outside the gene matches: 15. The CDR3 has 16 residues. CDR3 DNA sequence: TGCGCCAGCAGTCAGGACCCGGGACAGGGTTTATCTGGCTACACCTTC. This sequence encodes CASSQDPGQGLSGYTF.

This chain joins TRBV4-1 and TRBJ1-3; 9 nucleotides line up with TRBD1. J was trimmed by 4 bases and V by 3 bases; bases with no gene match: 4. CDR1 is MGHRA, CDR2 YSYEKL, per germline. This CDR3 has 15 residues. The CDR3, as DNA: TGCGCCAGCAGCCACCGGACAGGGGTAGGAAACACCATATATTTT. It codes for CASSHRTGVGNTIYF.

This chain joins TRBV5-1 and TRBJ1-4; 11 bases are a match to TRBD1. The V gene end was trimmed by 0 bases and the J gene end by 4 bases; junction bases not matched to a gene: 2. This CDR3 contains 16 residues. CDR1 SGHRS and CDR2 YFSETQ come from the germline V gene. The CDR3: CASSLGGTGGNEKLFF. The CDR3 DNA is TGCGCCAGCAGCTTGGGAGGGACAGGGGGTAATGAAAAACTGTTTTTT.

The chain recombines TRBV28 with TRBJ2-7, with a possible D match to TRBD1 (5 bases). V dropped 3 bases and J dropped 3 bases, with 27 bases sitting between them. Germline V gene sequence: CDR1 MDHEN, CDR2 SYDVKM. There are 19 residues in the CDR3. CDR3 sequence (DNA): TGTGCCAGCAGTTTCTCTATCCGCTTAGACAGTGAAGCAAGCTACGAGCAGTACTTC. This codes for CASSFSIRLDSEASYEQYF.

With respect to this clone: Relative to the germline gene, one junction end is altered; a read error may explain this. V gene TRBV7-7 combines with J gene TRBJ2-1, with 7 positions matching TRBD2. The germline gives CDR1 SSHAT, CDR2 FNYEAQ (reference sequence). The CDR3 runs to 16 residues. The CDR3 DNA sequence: TGTGCTAGCAGCTTATTTGCGGGAGAGTCCTACAATGAGCAGTTCTTC. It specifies CASSLFAGESYNEQFF.

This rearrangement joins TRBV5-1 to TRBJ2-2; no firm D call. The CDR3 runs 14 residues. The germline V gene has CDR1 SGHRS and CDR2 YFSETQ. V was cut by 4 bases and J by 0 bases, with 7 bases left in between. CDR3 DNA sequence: TGCGCCAGCAGCGGAGACGCGAACACCGGGGAGCTGTTTTTT. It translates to CASSGDANTGELFF. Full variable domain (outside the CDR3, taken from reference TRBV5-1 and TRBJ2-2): KAGVTQTPRYLIKTRGQQVTLSCSPISGHRSVSWYQQTPGQGLQFLFEYFSETQRNKGNFPGRFSGRQFSNSRSEMNVSTLELGDSALYLCASSGDANTGELFFGEGSRLTVL.

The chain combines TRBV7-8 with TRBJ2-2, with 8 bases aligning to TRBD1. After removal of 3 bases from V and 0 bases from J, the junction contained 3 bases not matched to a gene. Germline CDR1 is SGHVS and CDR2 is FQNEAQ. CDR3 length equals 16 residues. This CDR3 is CASSLDRVPNTGELFF. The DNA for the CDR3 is TGTGCCAGCAGCTTGGACAGGGTCCCGAACACCGGGGAGCTGTTTTTT. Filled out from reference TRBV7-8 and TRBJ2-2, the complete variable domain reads GAGVSQSPRYKVAKRGQDVALRCDPISGHVSLFWYQQALGQGPEFLTYFQNEAQLDKSGLPSDRFFAERPEGSVSTLKIQRTQQEDSAVYLCASSLDRVPNTGELFFGEGSRLTVL.

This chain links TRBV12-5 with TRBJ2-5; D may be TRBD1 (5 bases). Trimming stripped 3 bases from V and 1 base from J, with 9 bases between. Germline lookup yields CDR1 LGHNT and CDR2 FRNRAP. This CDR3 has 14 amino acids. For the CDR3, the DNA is TGTGCTAGTGGTTTTACAGGTGGCCAAGAGACCCAGTACTTC. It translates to CASGFTGGQETQYF.

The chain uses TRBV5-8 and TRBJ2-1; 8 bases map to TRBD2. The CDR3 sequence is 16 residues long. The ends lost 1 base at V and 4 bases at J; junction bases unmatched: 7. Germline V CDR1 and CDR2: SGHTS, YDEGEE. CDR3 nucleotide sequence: TGTGCCAGCAGCTTGTTCCTAGCGGGTGGTTACAATGAGCAGTTCTTC. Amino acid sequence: CASSLFLAGGYNEQFF. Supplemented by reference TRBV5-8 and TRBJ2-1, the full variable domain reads EAGVTQSPTHLIKTRGQQATLRCSPISGHTSVYWYQQALGLGLQFLLWYDEGEERNRGNFPPRFSGRQFPNYSSELNVNALELEDSALYLCASSLFLAGGYNEQFFGPGTRLTVL.

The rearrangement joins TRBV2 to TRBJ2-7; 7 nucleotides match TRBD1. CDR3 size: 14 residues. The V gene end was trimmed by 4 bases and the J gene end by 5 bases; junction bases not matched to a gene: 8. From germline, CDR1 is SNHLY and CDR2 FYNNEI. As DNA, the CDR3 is TGTGCCAGCAGTGTACAGGGGAGAAGCGACGAGCAGTACTTC. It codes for CASSVQGRSDEQYF.

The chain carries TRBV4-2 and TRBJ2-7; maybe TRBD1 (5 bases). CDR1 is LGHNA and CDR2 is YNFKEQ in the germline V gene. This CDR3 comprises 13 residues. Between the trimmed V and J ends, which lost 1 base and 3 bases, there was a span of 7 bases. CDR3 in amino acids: CASSQADNYEQYF. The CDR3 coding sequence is TGTGCCAGCAGCCAAGCGGACAACTACGAGCAGTACTTC.

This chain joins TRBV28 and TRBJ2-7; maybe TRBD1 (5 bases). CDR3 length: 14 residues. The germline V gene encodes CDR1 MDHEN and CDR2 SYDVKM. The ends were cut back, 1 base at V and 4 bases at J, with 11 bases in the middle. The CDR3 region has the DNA TGTGCCAGCAGTTTATCTGGGGCCGATTACGAGCAGTACTTC. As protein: CASSLSGADYEQYF.

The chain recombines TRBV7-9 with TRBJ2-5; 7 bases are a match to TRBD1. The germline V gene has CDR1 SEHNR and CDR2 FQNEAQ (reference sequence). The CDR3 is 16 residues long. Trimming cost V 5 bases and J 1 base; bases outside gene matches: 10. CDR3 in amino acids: CASSQGQARLQETQYF. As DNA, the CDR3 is TGTGCCAGCAGCCAAGGACAGGCCCGCCTCCAAGAGACCCAGTACTTC.

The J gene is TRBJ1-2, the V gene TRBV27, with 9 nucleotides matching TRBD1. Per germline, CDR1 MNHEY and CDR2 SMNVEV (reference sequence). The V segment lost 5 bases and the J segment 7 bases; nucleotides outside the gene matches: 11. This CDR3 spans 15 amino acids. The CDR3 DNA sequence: TGTGCCAGCAGTATCTCACAGGGGGCAGGAGTTGGCTACACCTTC. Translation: CASSISQGAGVGYTF.

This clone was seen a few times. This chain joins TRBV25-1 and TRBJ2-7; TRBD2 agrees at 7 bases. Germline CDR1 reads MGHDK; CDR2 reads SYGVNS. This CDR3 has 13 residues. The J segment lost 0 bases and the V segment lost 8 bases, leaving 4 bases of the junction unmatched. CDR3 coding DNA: TGTGCCAGCGACTCGGGGGGCTCCTACGAGCAGTACTTC. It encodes CASDSGGSYEQYF.

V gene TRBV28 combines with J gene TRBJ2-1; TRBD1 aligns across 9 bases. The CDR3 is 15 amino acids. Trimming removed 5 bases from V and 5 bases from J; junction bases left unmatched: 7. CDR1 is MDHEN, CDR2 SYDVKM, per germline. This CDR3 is CASSPRDRVHNEQFF. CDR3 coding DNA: TGTGCCAGCAGTCCCCGGGACAGGGTCCACAATGAGCAGTTCTTC. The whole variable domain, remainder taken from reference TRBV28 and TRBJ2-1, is DVKVTQSSRYLVKRTGEKVFLECVQDMDHENMFWYRQDPGLGLRLIYFSYDVKMKEKGDIPEGYSVSREKKERFSLILESASTNQTSMYLCASSPRDRVHNEQFFGPGTRLTVL.

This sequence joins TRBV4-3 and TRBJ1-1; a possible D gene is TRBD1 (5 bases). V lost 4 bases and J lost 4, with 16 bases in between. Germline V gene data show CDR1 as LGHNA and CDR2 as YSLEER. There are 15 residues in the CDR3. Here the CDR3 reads CASSLYQGRGTEAFF. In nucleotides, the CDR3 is TGCGCCAGCAGCCTCTACCAGGGTAGGGGCACTGAAGCTTTCTTT.

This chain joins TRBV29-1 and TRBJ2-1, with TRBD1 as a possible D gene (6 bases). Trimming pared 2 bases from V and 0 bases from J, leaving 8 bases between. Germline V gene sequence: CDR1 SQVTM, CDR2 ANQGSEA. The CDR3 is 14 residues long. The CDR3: CSVEQGSSYNEQFF. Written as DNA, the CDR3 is TGCAGCGTTGAACAGGGGAGCTCCTACAATGAGCAGTTCTTC.

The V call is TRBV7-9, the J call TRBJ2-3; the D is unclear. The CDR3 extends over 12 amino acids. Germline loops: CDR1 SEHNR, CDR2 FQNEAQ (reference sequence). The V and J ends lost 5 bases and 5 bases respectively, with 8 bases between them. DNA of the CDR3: TGTGCCAGCAGCCCTCTAGGAGATACGCAGTATTTT. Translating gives CASSPLGDTQYF. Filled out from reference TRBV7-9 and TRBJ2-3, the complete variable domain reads DTGVSQNPRHKITKRGQNVTFRCDPISEHNRLYWYRQTLGQGPEFLTYFQNEAQLEKSRLLSDRFSAERPKGSFSTLEIQRTEQGDSAMYLCASSPLGDTQYFGPGTRLTVL.

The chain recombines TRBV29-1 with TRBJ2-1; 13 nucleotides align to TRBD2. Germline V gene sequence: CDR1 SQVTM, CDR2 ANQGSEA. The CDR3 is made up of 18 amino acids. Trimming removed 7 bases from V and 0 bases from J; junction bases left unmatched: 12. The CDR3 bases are TGCAGCGCCAGGGGCGGACTAGCGGGAGCGTACTCCTACAATGAGCAGTTCTTC. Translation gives CSARGGLAGAYSYNEQFF.

The CDR3 DNA sequence: TGCAGTGCTAGTATACCGGGGCTAGCGGGTACCGGGGAGCTGTTTTTT. Translated: CSASIPGLAGTGELFF. This rearrangement joins TRBV20-1 to TRBJ2-2; 8 bases agree with TRBD2. V trimming: 3 bases; J trimming: 5 bases; junction bases outside the gene matches: 11. The CDR3 is 16 amino acids. Germline V gene data show CDR1 as DFQATT and CDR2 as SNEGSKA (reference sequence).